Listed below are T cell receptor beta chains from one sample, sequenced in a study of blood T cells in healthy people across ages. MiXCR, applied by TCRdb to the 5' RACE reads, yields one record per CDR3 protein. The table includes approximately 880,000 distinct CDR3 sequences, roughly 48% detected once. The sequenced material came from blood. These TCRs come from a man younger than 40 in good health. The CDR3 runs from the conserved cysteine through the conserved F or W. D genes are given only for firm matches. A clone size is listed for some rows: how often the clone was seen (once, few, many), or a class if it is expanded.

TRBJ2-7 TRBV20-1 . . CSAQGRDYEQYF TGCAGTGCCCAGGGGAGGGACTACGAGCAGTACTTC
TRBJ2-1 TRBV27 TRBD2 . CASETRSGLAAYNEQFF TGTGCCAGCGAAACAAGATCGGGACTAGCGGCCTACAATGAGCAGTTCTTC
TRBJ1-1 TRBV9 . . CASSVLQVGAEAFF TGTGCCAGCAGCGTACTCCAGGTGGGGGCTGAAGCTTTCTTT
TRBJ2-3 TRBV4-3 . . CASSQDPRGTGTDTQYF TGCGCCAGCAGCCAAGACCCGAGGGGGACTGGCACAGATACGCAGTATTTT
TRBJ2-7 TRBV27 TRBD2 medium-sized CASSPLAGYRYEQYF TGTGCCAGCAGTCCCCTAGCGGGGTATCGGTACGAGCAGTACTTC
TRBJ1-1 TRBV20-1 . few CSATMGQGNTEAFF TGCAGTGCTACGATGGGGCAGGGGAACACTGAAGCTTTCTTT
TRBJ2-3 TRBV15 TRBD1 few CATSSRQGADTQYF TGTGCCACCAGCTCACGACAGGGGGCAGATACGCAGTATTTT
TRBJ1-3 TRBV4-2 . few CASSQDSGNTIYF TGTGCCAGCAGCCAAGACTCTGGAAACACCATATATTTT
TRBJ2-7 TRBV7-3 . . CASSPGPSSSYEQYF TGTGCCAGCAGCCCCGGCCCCTCAAGCTCCTACGAGCAGTACTTC
TRBJ2-4 TRBV11-2 TRBD2 few CASSLERPAGGRKNIQYF TGTGCCAGCAGCTTAGAGCGCCCAGCGGGGGGGCGTAAAAACATTCAGTACTTC
TRBJ1-2 TRBV7-2 . . CASSSNRRGGYTF TGTGCCAGCAGCTCAAACAGGAGGGGTGGCTACACCTTC
TRBJ1-1 TRBV20-1 . few CSAPHLGGTEAFF TGCAGTGCTCCCCACCTGGGTGGCACTGAAGCTTTCTTT
TRBJ1-3 TRBV12-3/TRBV12-4 . . CASAGWPVDGNTIYF TGTGCCAGCGCCGGTTGGCCAGTGGATGGAAACACCATATATTTT
TRBJ1-1 TRBV13 . . CASSLSPSWRTNTEAFF TGTGCCAGCAGCTTAAGCCCCTCCTGGCGGACGAACACTGAAGCTTTCTTT
TRBJ2-7 TRBV5-1 TRBD1 many CASSSRQGTYEQYF TGCGCCAGCAGCTCGAGACAGGGGACCTACGAGCAGTACTTC
TRBJ1-1 TRBV12-3/TRBV12-4 . few CASSLRPGNTEAFF TGTGCCAGCAGTTTAAGGCCCGGGAACACTGAAGCTTTCTTT
TRBJ2-7 TRBV7-8 TRBD1 . CASTVLSGGDEQYF TGTGCCAGCACCGTTTTATCAGGGGGCGACGAGCAGTACTTC
TRBJ2-2 TRBV6-2/TRBV6-3 . . CASRQVRVSNTGELFF TGTGCCAGCAGGCAGGTCCGGGTTTCAAACACCGGGGAGCTGTTTTTT
TRBJ2-3 TRBV6-1 TRBD1 . CASRRTGGLTDTQYF TGTGCCAGCAGACGGACAGGGGGGCTCACAGATACGCAGTATTTT
TRBJ2-1 TRBV6-5 . . CASAPGRTNSYNEQFF TGTGCCAGCGCTCCGGGGCGGACGAACTCCTACAATGAGCAGTTCTTC
TRBJ2-3 TRBV7-2 . . CASLSGTDTQYF TGTGCCAGTCTATCGGGCACAGATACGCAGTATTTT
TRBJ2-5 TRBV29-1 . . CSVESRWGETQYF TGCAGCGTTGAATCCCGTTGGGGAGAGACCCAGTACTTC
TRBJ1-2 TRBV4-1 . few CASQGNYGYTF TGCGCCAGTCAGGGGAACTATGGCTACACCTTC
TRBJ1-1 TRBV6-6 . . CASSKRSVGGEAFF TGTGCCAGCAGCAAAAGATCCGTAGGCGGGGAAGCTTTCTTT
TRBJ1-2 TRBV4-2 . many CASTGEGLANYGYTF TGTGCCAGCACCGGAGAGGGGTTAGCTAACTATGGCTACACCTTC
TRBJ2-1 TRBV2 . few CASSGGRGPYNEQFF TGTGCCAGCAGTGGTGGGCGGGGGCCCTACAATGAGCAGTTCTTC
TRBJ1-2 TRBV5-1 TRBD1 . CASSATGVIGYTF TGCGCCAGCAGCGCCACAGGGGTAATCGGCTACACCTTC
TRBJ2-7 TRBV6-6 . . CASSYSNLRPSYEQYF TGTGCCAGCAGTTACTCGAATCTGCGACCCTCCTACGAGCAGTACTTC
TRBJ1-2 TRBV5-1 TRBD1 . CASSQGQTTVYGYTF TGCGCCAGCAGCCAGGGACAGACCACGGTATATGGCTACACCTTC
TRBJ2-7 TRBV10-3 . few CAISESSLYEQYF TGTGCCATCAGTGAGTCGTCCCTCTACGAGCAGTACTTC
TRBJ1-1 TRBV20-1 . . CSARNRFGGLMATEAFF TGCAGTGCTCGCAACCGTTTCGGGGGCCTAATGGCCACTGAAGCTTTCTTT
TRBJ1-2 TRBV3-1 . once CASSRDFSNYGYTF TGTGCCAGCAGCAGGGATTTTAGTAACTATGGCTACACCTTC
TRBJ2-5 TRBV20-1 . . CSARPPTSPQETQYF TGCAGTGCTAGACCCCCGACTAGTCCCCAAGAGACCCAGTACTTC
TRBJ1-1 TRBV9 . . CASSPEMGIRSDTEAFF TGTGCCAGCAGTCCAGAGATGGGTATTCGAAGTGACACTGAAGCTTTCTTT
TRBJ2-1 TRBV7-2 . few CASSLALRSGRGDEQFF TGTGCCAGCAGCTTAGCGCTCAGGAGCGGAAGGGGAGATGAGCAGTTCTTC
TRBJ1-5 TRBV7-2 . few CASSLVGPGAPSEPQHF TGTGCCAGCAGCTTAGTCGGGCCGGGGGCCCCATCTGAGCCCCAGCATTTT
TRBJ2-7 TRBV6-5 TRBD2 . CASSQTSGVYEQYF TGTGCCAGCAGCCAAACTAGCGGGGTCTACGAGCAGTACTTC
TRBJ2-2 TRBV6-5 TRBD2 . CASSYSSGAGGELFF TGTGCCAGCAGTTACTCTAGCGGGGCGGGCGGGGAGCTGTTTTTT
TRBJ2-3 TRBV6-6 . . CASSSRDTDTQYF TGTGCCAGCAGCTCACGGGACACAGATACGCAGTATTTT
TRBJ2-3 TRBV20-1 . . CSAAYRVPTDTQYF TGCAGTGCGGCCTACAGGGTTCCCACAGATACGCAGTATTTT
TRBJ2-1 TRBV20-1 . . CGARERRGRNEQFF TGCGGTGCTAGAGAAAGGCGGGGCAGGAATGAGCAGTTCTTC
TRBJ2-5 TRBV3-1 . many CASSHIQETQYF TGTGCCAGCAGCCACATCCAAGAGACCCAGTACTTC
TRBJ1-2 TRBV7-2 TRBD1 . CASSLGTGRFRMSGGYTF TGTGCCAGCAGCCTCGGGACAGGGCGGTTTAGGATGTCTGGGGGTTACACCTTC
TRBJ2-7 TRBV6-1 TRBD1 . CASNNRGLSHEQYF TGTGCCAGCAATAACAGGGGTCTTTCCCATGAGCAGTACTTC
TRBJ2-7 TRBV4-2 . once CASSQVQDTRSPDEQYF TGTGCCAGCAGCCAAGTCCAGGACACCCGAAGTCCCGACGAGCAGTACTTC
TRBJ1-2 TRBV29-1 . . CSVEHLGARGYTF TGCAGCGTTGAACACTTGGGGGCGCGCGGCTACACCTTC
TRBJ2-1 TRBV7-9 TRBD2 . CASSPTREHNEQFF TGTGCCAGCAGCCCCACGCGGGAGCACAATGAGCAGTTCTTC
TRBJ2-3 TRBV5-1 . . CASSSKTIDTQYF TGCGCCAGCAGCTCTAAAACGATAGATACGCAGTATTTT
TRBJ1-4 TRBV30 . . CAWSRGINEKLFF TGTGCCTGGAGTCGGGGAATTAATGAAAAACTGTTTTTT
TRBJ2-2 TRBV9 . . CASSVAARGVTGELFF TGTGCCAGCAGCGTAGCGGCAAGGGGGGTCACCGGGGAGCTGTTTTTT
TRBJ1-1 TRBV3-1 . many CASSQGGGTEAFF TGTGCCAGCAGCCAGGGGGGGGGCACTGAAGCTTTCTTT
TRBJ1-6 TRBV11-2 . few CASSLDFRHSPLHF TGTGCCAGCAGCTTAGATTTCCGACATTCACCCCTCCACTTT